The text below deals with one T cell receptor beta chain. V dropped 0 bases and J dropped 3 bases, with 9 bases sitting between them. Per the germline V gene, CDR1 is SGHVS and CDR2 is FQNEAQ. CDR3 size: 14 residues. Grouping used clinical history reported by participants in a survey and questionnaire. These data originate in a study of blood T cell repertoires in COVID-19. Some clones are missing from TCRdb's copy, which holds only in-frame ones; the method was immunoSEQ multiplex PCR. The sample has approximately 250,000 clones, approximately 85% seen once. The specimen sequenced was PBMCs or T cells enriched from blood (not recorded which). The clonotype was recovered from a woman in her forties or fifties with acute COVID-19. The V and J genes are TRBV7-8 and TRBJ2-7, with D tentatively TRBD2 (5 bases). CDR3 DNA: TGTGCCAGCAGCTTAGCGAGGGCAAACTACGAGCAGTACTTC. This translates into CASSLARANYEQYF.